These T cell receptor beta chains were read from a single sample in a study of blood T cell repertoires in COVID-19. The assay was immunoSEQ multiplex PCR, and TCRdb's table has in-frame clones only and misses some. The table includes 150,000 to 200,000 clones, approximately 81% detected once. Sequencing used peripheral blood. All receptors derive from a man younger than 35 with active or convalescent COVID-19. CDR3s include the opening cysteine and the closing phenylalanine or tryptophan. A D gene is named only where the DNA matches it firmly. Part of the rows lack a size; the others show once, few, many or a class for expanded clones.

d_call clone_size j_call v_call cdr3_aa cdr3_nt
TRBD1 . TRBJ1-4 TRBV5-1 CASSLGRDRASNEKLFF TGCGCCAGCAGCTTGGGTCGGGACAGGGCTTCTAATGAAAAACTGTTTTTT
. . TRBJ2-6 TRBV3-1/TRBV3-2 CASSSSRPPWGRPVGANVLTF TGTGCCAGCAGCTCTTCTCGACCACCCTGGGGGCGCCCGGTGGGGGCCAACGTCCTGACTTTC
. . TRBJ2-7 TRBV20-1 CSASSSYEQYF TGCAGTGCTAGCAGCTCCTACGAGCAGTACTTC
TRBD2 . TRBJ2-3 TRBV20-1 CSASRTSGRTDTQYF TGCAGTGCTAGTCGGACTAGCGGGAGAACAGATACGCAGTATTTT
. . TRBJ2-5 TRBV28 CASSLSSRQAGETQYF TGTGCCAGCAGTTTGAGTAGTCGGCAGGCCGGAGAGACCCAGTACTTC
TRBD1 once TRBJ1-5 TRBV2 CASRPGQGVNQPQHF TGTGCCAGCAGGCCGGGACAGGGTGTCAATCAGCCCCAGCATTTT
. . TRBJ1-5 TRBV7-6 CASSLRPIRDQPQHF TGTGCCAGCAGCCTCCGTCCTATACGGGATCAGCCCCAGCATTTT
TRBD1 . TRBJ2-1 TRBV7-3 CASSQRQGASEQFF TGTGCCAGCAGCCAACGACAGGGGGCCTCTGAGCAGTTCTTC
TRBD2 . TRBJ2-1 TRBV3-1/TRBV3-2 CASSLLAREQFF TGTGCCAGCAGCCTACTAGCGAGAGAGCAGTTCTTC
TRBD2 few TRBJ2-1 TRBV6-4 CASSDSASGDYNEQFF TGTGCCAGCAGTGACTCGGCTAGCGGGGACTACAATGAGCAGTTCTTC
TRBD1 . TRBJ1-5 TRBV27 CASSRYPQDRGNQPQHF TGTGCCAGCAGTCGTTATCCTCAGGACAGGGGTAATCAGCCCCAGCATTTT
TRBD2 . TRBJ2-5 TRBV18 CASSPRRGDQETQYF TGTGCCAGCTCACCACGGCGGGGGGACCAAGAGACCCAGTACTTC
TRBD1 . TRBJ1-2 TRBV7-2 CASSPASTGTYGYTF TGTGCCAGCAGCCCCGCTTCGACAGGGACCTATGGCTACACCTTC
. . TRBJ2-3 TRBV30 CAWAPVRDTQYF TGTGCCTGGGCGCCGGTGAGAGATACGCAGTATTTT
TRBD1 . TRBJ1-4 TRBV14 CASSPRTGTNEKLFF TGTGCCAGCAGCCCCCGGACAGGGACTAATGAAAAACTGTTTTTT
. . TRBJ1-2 TRBV13 CASSRDTYYGYTF TGTGCCAGCAGCCGGGACACTTACTATGGCTACACCTTC
. . TRBJ1-2 TRBV5-8 CASSLQGPFYGYTF TGTGCCAGCAGCTTGCAGGGGCCGTTCTATGGCTACACCTTC
. . TRBJ2-7 TRBV4-1 CASSQDPTESSYEQYF TGCGCCAGCAGCCAAGATCCTACAGAGAGCTCCTACGAGCAGTACTTC
. . TRBJ1-1 TRBV29-1 CSVADTEAFF TGCAGCGTTGCGGACACTGAAGCTTTCTTT
. once TRBJ2-5 TRBV7-2 CASSVYYSPWETQYF TGTGCCAGCAGCGTGTACTACTCCCCGTGGGAGACCCAGTACTTC
. . TRBJ1-3 TRBV5-6 CASSFWEAGNTIYF TGTGCCAGCAGCTTCTGGGAGGCTGGAAACACCATATATTTT
TRBD1 once TRBJ2-7 TRBV4-3 CASSLDLGTERFYEQYF TGCGCCAGCAGCCTCGACCTGGGGACAGAGAGATTCTACGAGCAGTACTTC
TRBD1 . TRBJ1-1 TRBV30 CAWSPQGDTEAFF TGTGCCTGGAGTCCCCAGGGGGATACTGAAGCTTTCTTT
. . TRBJ1-5 TRBV19 CASSRDSNQPQHF TGTGCCAGTAGTCGGGATAGCAATCAGCCCCAGCATTTT
TRBD2 . TRBJ2-3 TRBV4-1 CASRGLGLGDTQYF TGCGCCAGCAGAGGACTAGGATTAGGAGATACGCAGTATTTT
TRBD1 few TRBJ1-1 TRBV4-3 CASSQVPGTGGLNTEAFF TGCGCCAGCAGCCAAGTTCCGGGGACAGGGGGCTTGAACACTGAAGCTTTCTTT
. . TRBJ2-3 TRBV11-3 CASSLYSETDTQYF TGTGCCAGCAGCTTATACAGTGAGACAGATACGCAGTATTTT